This passage covers 8 T cell receptor beta chains from one sample sequenced in a study of post-analysis software for immune sequencing data (dated by TCRdb to about 2015). General conclusions and limits of the study: Patients showed significantly higher frequencies than controls for roughly five TRBV segments, among them TRBV5-6, TRBV5-1 and TRBV20-1.

Library preparation was by PCR. Sequencing was performed on an Illumina HiSeq 2500. To reduce PCR and sequencing biases, unique molecular identifiers were built into the TCR beta cDNA libraries. TCRdb redid the processing of the public reads, applying fastp at Q25 and MiXCR, and retained in-frame beta chains. Identical CDR3 proteins give one entry, which carries the most common genes and DNA. The sample records some 370,000 distinct CDR3 sequences, around 33% of which are singletons. The leading ten clones occupy 13% of the sample. What these receptors recognize is not known. Sequencing input: blood. These receptors originate from a girl aged 10-17 years with multiple sclerosis.

This clonotype was seen a few times. The chain employs TRBV12-3 or TRBV12-4 and TRBJ2-1, with 7 positions matching TRBD1. J lost 2 bases, V lost 7 bases, and 5 bases had no gene match. The CDR3 is 14 residues long. CDR3 bases: TGTGCCAGCAAAAAGACAGGGACCTACAATGAGCAGTTCTTC. It yields the protein CASKKTGTYNEQFF.

This clonotype was detected only once. This rearrangement joins TRBV2 to TRBJ2-5, with D unresolved. Trimming took 3 bases from V and 4 from J, leaving 6 bases between them. There are 12 residues in the CDR3. Per the germline V gene, CDR1 is SNHLY and CDR2 is FYNNEI. CDR3 coding DNA: TGTGCCAGCAGTGAGGGTGTAGAGACCCAGTACTTC. It codes for CASSEGVETQYF.

The CDR3 nucleotides are TGTGCCAGCAGTCAGTTAGCGGGCACTAGCACAGATACGCAGTATTTT. Translating gives CASSQLAGTSTDTQYF. This chain links TRBV6-6 with TRBJ2-3, with 7 bases that match TRBD2. Germline V gives CDR1 MNHNY, CDR2 SVGAGI (reference sequence). The CDR3 has 16 residues. Trimming at V came to 5 bases and at J to 0 bases, leaving 8 bases not matched to a gene.

This chain uses TRBV6-2 or TRBV6-3 with TRBJ1-1; a possible D gene is TRBD1 (5 bases). Germline V gives CDR1 MNHEY, CDR2 SVGEGT. The V gene lost 2 bases and the J gene lost 3 bases, with 31 bases spanning the gap. The CDR3 spans 21 residues. CDR3 nucleotide sequence: TGTGCCAGCAGTTACGTATCGGGTCGGGGAGGAGCAGGGACTACGGACACTGAAGCTTTCTTT. Translation gives CASSYVSGRGGAGTTDTEAFF.

This sequence joins TRBV29-1 and TRBJ2-7; no clear D. Germline V gene data show CDR1 as SQVTM and CDR2 as ANQGSEA. The CDR3 runs 11 residues. V lost 0 bases, J lost 5 bases, and 5 bases lay in between. In nucleotides, the CDR3 is TGCAGCGTTGAAGATCGGAACGAGCAGTACTTC. Amino acids: CSVEDRNEQYF.

This clonotype was detected a few times. This sequence joins TRBV4-2 and TRBJ1-4; D is possibly TRBD1 (5 bases). Per germline, CDR1 LGHNA and CDR2 YNFKEQ. V dropped 0 bases and J dropped 5 bases, with 10 bases sitting between them. The CDR3 loop spans 15 amino acids. The CDR3 DNA is TGTGCCAGCAGCCAAGATGGGACGGGGAATGAAAAACTGTTTTTT. It translates to CASSQDGTGNEKLFF.

This clonotype was counted a few times. The chain couples TRBV6-2 or TRBV6-3 to TRBJ1-4, with D possibly TRBD1 on 6 matching bases. With 5 bases removed from V and 7 bases from J, the gap between germline ends came to 17 bases. Looked up from germline, CDR1 is MNHEY and CDR2 is SVGEGT. The CDR3 totals 15 residues. CDR3 in amino acids: CASSPPGHLTEKLFF. CDR3 nucleotide sequence: TGTGCCAGCAGTCCACCGGGACATCTTACTGAAAAACTGTTTTTT.

This clonotype came up a few times. The V and J genes are TRBV5-1 and TRBJ1-6, with D possibly TRBD1 on 5 matching bases. Germline CDR1 SGHRS, CDR2 YFSETQ. The CDR3 totals 16 residues. V lost 4 bases, J lost 3 bases, and 14 bases lay in between. CDR3 sequence (DNA): TGCGCCAGCAGCCCAGGCGACAGCGACTATAATTCACCCCTCCACTTT. This gives the protein CASSPGDSDYNSPLHF. Supplemented by reference TRBV5-1 and TRBJ1-6, the full variable domain reads KAGVTQTPRYLIKTRGQQVTLSCSPISGHRSVSWYQQTPGQGLQFLFEYFSETQRNKGNFPGRFSGRQFSNSRSEMNVSTLELGDSALYLCASSPGDSDYNSPLHFGNGTRLTVT.